Here is one T cell receptor (beta chain) with its context. The data were taken from a study of graft-versus-host responses after intestinal transplantation. The data were produced by immunoSEQ multiplex PCR, yet TCRdb's version contains in-frame clones alone and is incomplete. This sample has around 96,000 clones, with around 90% found just once. CDR1 is SGHRS and CDR2 is YFSETQ in the germline V gene. CDR3 size: 13 residues. V was cut by 1 base and J by 1 base, with 4 bases left in between. This TCR was recovered from a human patient who received an intestinal transplant, so some T cells may come from the graft donor. The chain combines TRBV5-1 with TRBJ2-3; D gene ambiguous. Sequencing was performed on PBMCs, taken around 450 days after intestinal transplant. CDR3 sequence: CASSLRRTDTQYF. CDR3 DNA: TGCGCCAGCAGCTTGAGGCGCACAGATACGCAGTATTTT.